Given below is one T cell receptor beta chain in context. The sample holds other DNA sequences that translate to the same CDR3. Study donors comprised healthy, HIV-negative adults devoid of recent acute infection or vaccination. The donors, all of them Caucasian adults, lived in Nashville, Tennessee. Trimming took 5 bases from V and 0 from J, leaving 11 bases between them. The CDR3 contains 14 residues. The germline CDR1 and CDR2 sequences are SGHTA and FQGNSA. The sample originates from a study of shared clonotypes between healthy human individuals. Every subset's genomic DNA went evenly onto several immunoSEQ plates. Per the study methods: Because ImmunoSEQ provided only junction sequences with no quality scores, the filtering differed. Clones were read by immunoSEQ multiplex PCR, and TCRdb kept only the in-frame ones, dropping some. The V and J calls and clone size are taken from that table; D and trimming were inferred from the DNA. The sample has some 500,000 clones, 77% seen once.

The origin of this receptor is a woman aged 35 to 49 in good health. Some clones in this sample may be carry-over from other donors' samples. The chain joins TRBV7-2 to TRBJ2-7, with D perhaps matching TRBD2 (6 bases). The sample consisted of PBMCs. Here the CDR3 reads CASSRGLASYEQYF. Here the CDR3 DNA reads TGTGCCAGCAGCCGGGGACTTGCCTCCTACGAGCAGTACTTC.